This T cell receptor (beta chain) was obtained from a study of cytomegalovirus exposure and HLA in healthy donors. Overall study context: Most genotyped donors, around four fifths of fewer than 400, had Caucasian-associated genetic ancestry. The study, taken as a whole, reports: Sequencing depth across donors, presence/absence analyses assumed, was roughly uniform.

As for this clone: Antigen: not known.

The PCR employed 60 Vbeta primers together with 13 Jbeta primers. Under the authors' procedure: The count from a later analysis was 60 million to 85 million unique TCR beta chains, around 10 million of them shared. Libraries were prepared by immunoSEQ multiplex PCR; TCRdb keeps only in-frame clonotypes and omits some of them. V and J calls and clone size are as listed in that table; D and trimming were resolved from the DNA. The sample contains about 96,000 clones, under 85% of which appear only once. V lost 7 bases and J lost 4, with 19 bases in between. CDR3 size: 15 residues. CDR1 is MDHEN, CDR2 SYDVKM, per germline.

This chain uses TRBV28 with TRBJ2-5, with a possible D match to TRBD1 (6 bases). Sequencing used PBMCs. The clonotype comes from a female donor in good health and CMV-seropositive. The CDR3 reads CASNGTPLGGETQYF. The CDR3 DNA reads as TGTGCCAGCAACGGGACACCCCTAGGAGGAGAGACCCAGTACTTC.